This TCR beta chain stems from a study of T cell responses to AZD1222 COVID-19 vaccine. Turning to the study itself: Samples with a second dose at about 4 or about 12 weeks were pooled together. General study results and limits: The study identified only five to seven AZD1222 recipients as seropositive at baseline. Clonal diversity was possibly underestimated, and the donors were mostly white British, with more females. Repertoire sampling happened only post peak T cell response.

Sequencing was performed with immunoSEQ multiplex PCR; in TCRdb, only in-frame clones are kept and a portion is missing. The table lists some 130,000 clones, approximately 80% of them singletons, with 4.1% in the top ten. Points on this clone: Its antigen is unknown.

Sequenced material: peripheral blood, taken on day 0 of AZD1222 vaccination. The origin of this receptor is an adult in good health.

CDR3 amino acids: CASSEGQRTTNEKLFF. CDR3 coding DNA: TGTGCCAGCAGTGAGGGACAGAGGACAACTAATGAAAAACTGTTTTTT. This chain links TRBV6-1 with TRBJ1-4, with TRBD1 identical over 7 bases. The V gene's germline CDR1 is MNHNS and CDR2 SASEGT. This CDR3 is built from 16 residues. V dropped 3 bases and J dropped 0; count of bases not matched to a gene: 4.